This T cell receptor (beta chain) derives from a study of T cells after yellow fever vaccination. V dropped 4 bases and J dropped 1; count of bases not matched to a gene: 5. Germline lookup yields CDR1 SGHRS and CDR2 YFSETQ. The CDR3 is 15 amino acids. TCR cDNA, made by 5'RACE template switching, carried an added universal primer site and UMIs. Each CDR3 protein is one row after TCRdb ran MiXCR on the 5' RACE reads. This sample yields fewer than 350,000 distinct CDR3 sequences, of which 8.7% are seen a single time; under 20% belongs to the top ten. This clonotype showed up just a few times. The chain links TRBV5-1 to TRBJ1-1, with 9 bases identical to TRBD1. The TCR comes from a man aged 18 to 35 who received the YFV17D yellow fever vaccine. The sequencing here drew on PBMCs, taken on the day of the first yellow fever vaccination. CDR3 bases: TGCGCCAGCAGCCTAATACAGGGGGCGAACACTGAAGCTTTCTTT. This codes for CASSLIQGANTEAFF.